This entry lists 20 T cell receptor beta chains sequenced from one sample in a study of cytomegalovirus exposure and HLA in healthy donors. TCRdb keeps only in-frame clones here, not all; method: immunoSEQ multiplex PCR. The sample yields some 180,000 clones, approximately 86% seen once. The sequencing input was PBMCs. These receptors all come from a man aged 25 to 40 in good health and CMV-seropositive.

For the CDR3, the DNA is TGTGCCAGTAGCCACCTCGGGACCAATCCTAACACCGGGGAGCTGTTTTTT. This gives the protein CASSHLGTNPNTGELFF. The V call is TRBV19, the J call TRBJ2-2; the D gene could be TRBD1 or TRBD2 (5 bases each). Germline-derived CDR1 and CDR2 are LNHDA and SQIVND (reference sequence). The length of the CDR3 is 17 residues. With 6 bases removed from V and 2 bases from J, the gap between germline ends came to 19 bases.

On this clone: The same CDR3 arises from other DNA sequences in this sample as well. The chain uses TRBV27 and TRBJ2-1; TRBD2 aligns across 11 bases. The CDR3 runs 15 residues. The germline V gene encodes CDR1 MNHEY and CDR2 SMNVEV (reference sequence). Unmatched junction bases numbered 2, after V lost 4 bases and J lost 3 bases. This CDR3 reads CASSSGTSGYNEQFF. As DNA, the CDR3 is TGTGCCAGCAGTTCCGGGACTAGCGGCTACAATGAGCAGTTCTTC.

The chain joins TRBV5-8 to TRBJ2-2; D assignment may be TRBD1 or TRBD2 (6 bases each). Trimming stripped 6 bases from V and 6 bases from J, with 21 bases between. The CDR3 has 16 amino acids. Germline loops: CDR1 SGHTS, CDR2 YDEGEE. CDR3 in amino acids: CASTPLRGRFPGELFF. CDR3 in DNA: TGTGCCAGCACCCCCTTGAGGGGGAGGTTCCCCGGGGAGCTGTTTTTT.

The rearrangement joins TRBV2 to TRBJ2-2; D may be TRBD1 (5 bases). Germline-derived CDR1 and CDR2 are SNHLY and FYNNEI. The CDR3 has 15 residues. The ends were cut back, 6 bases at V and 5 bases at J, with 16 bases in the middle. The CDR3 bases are TGTGCCAGCAGACCAGGGCATGGTGGGACCGGGGAGCTGTTTTTT. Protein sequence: CASRPGHGGTGELFF.

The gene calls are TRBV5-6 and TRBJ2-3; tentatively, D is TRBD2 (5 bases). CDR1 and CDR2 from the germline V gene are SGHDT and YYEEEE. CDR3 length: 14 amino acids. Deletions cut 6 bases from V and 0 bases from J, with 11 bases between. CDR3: CASISGISTDTQYF. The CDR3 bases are TGTGCCAGCATCAGCGGAATTAGCACAGATACGCAGTATTTT.

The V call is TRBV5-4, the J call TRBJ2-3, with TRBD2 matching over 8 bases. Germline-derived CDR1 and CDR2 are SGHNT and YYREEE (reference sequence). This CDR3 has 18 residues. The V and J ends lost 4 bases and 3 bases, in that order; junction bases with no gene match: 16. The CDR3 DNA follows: TGTGCCAGCAGCGTTTCCCCGGGACTAGACCGTGGGACAGATACGCAGTATTTT. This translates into CASSVSPGLDRGTDTQYF. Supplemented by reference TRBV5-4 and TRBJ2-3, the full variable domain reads ETGVTQSPTHLIKTRGQQVTLRCSSQSGHNTVSWYQQALGQGPQFIFQYYREEENGRGNFPPRFSGLQFPNYSSELNVNALELDDSALYLCASSVSPGLDRGTDTQYFGPGTRLTVL.

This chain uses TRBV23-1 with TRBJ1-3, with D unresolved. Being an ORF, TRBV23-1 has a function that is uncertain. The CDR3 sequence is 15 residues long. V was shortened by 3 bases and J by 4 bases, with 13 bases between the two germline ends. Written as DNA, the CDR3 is TGCGCCAGCAGTCAGGGTCCCCTCCGGGGAAACACCATATATTTT. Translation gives CASSQGPLRGNTIYF.

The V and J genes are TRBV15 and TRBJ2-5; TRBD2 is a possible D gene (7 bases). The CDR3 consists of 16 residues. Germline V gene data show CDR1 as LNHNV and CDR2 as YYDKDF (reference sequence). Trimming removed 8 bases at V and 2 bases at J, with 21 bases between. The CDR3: CATQPGGAGPQETQYF. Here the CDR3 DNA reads TGTGCCACCCAGCCTGGGGGGGCAGGGCCGCAAGAGACCCAGTACTTC.

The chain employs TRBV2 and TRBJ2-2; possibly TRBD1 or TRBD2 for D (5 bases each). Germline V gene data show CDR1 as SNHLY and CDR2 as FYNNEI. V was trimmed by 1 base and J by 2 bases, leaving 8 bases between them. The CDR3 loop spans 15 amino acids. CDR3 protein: CASSEGGKNTGELFF. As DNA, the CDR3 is TGTGCCAGCAGTGAAGGGGGGAAAAACACCGGGGAGCTGTTTTTT.

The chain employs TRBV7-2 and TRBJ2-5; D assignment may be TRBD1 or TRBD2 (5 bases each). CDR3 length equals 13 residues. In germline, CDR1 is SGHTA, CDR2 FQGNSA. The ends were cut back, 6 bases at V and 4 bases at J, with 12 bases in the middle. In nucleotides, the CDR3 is TGTGCCAGCAGGGTAACAGGAGGAGAGACCCAGTACTTC. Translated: CASRVTGGETQYF.

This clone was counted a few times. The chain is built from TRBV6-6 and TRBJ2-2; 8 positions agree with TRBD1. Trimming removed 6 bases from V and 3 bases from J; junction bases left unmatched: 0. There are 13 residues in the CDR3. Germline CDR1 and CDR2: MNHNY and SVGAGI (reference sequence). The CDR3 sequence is CASRDRDTGELFF. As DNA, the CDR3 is TGTGCCAGCAGGGACAGGGACACCGGGGAGCTGTTTTTT.

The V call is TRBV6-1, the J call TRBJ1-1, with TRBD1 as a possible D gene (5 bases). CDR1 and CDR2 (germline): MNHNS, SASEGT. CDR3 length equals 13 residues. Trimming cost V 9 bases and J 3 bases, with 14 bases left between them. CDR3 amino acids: CASLRTPDTEAFF. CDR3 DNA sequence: TGTGCCAGTCTCCGGACACCCGACACTGAAGCTTTCTTT.

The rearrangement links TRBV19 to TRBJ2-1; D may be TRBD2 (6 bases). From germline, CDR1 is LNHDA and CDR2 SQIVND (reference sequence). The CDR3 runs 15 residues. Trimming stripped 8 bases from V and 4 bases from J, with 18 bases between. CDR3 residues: CASLSRDSVYNEQFF. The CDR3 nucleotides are TGTGCCAGTTTGAGTCGGGACTCAGTATACAATGAGCAGTTCTTC.

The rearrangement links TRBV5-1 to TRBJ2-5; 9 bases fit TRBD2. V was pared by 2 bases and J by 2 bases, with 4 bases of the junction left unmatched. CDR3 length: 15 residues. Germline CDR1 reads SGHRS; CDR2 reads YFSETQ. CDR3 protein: CASSFYLAGQETQYF. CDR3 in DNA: TGCGCCAGCAGCTTTTATCTAGCGGGGCAAGAGACCCAGTACTTC.

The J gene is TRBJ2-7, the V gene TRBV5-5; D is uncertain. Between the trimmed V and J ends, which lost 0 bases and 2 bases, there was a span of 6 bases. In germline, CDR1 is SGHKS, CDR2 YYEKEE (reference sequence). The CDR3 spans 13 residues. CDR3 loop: CASSLAQTYEQYF. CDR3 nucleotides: TGTGCCAGCAGCTTGGCCCAGACCTACGAGCAGTACTTC.

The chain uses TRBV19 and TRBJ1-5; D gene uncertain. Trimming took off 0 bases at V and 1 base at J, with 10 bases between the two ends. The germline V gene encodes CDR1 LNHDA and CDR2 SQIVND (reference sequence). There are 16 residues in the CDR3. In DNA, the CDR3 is TGTGCCAGTAGTATAGAGATAGGGCGAAGCAATCAGCCCCAGCATTTT. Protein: CASSIEIGRSNQPQHF.

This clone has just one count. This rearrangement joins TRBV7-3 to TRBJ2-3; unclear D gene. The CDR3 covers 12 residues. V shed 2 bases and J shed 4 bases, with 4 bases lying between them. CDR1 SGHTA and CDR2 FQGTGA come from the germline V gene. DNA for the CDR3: TGTGCCAGCAGCTTAGATGCAGATACGCAGTATTTT. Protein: CASSLDADTQYF.

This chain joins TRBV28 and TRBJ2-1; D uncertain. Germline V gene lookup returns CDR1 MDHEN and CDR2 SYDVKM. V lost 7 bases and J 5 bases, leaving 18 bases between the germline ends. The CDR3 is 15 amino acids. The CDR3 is CASIPPGPGDNEQFF. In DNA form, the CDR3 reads TGTGCCAGCATCCCACCGGGCCCCGGAGACAATGAGCAGTTCTTC.

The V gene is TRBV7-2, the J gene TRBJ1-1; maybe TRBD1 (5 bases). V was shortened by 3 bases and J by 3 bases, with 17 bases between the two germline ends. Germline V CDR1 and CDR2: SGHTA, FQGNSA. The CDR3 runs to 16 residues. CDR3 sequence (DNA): TGTGCCAGCAGCTTCGCTGTCACAGGAGGGTACACTGAAGCTTTCTTT. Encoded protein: CASSFAVTGGYTEAFF.

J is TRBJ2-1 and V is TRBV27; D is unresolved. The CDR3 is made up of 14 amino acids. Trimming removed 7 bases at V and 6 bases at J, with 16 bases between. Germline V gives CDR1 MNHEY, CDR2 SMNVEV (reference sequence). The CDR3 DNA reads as TGTGCCAGCACTATGGGCCTAATGGGCAATGAGCAGTTCTTC. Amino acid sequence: CASTMGLMGNEQFF.